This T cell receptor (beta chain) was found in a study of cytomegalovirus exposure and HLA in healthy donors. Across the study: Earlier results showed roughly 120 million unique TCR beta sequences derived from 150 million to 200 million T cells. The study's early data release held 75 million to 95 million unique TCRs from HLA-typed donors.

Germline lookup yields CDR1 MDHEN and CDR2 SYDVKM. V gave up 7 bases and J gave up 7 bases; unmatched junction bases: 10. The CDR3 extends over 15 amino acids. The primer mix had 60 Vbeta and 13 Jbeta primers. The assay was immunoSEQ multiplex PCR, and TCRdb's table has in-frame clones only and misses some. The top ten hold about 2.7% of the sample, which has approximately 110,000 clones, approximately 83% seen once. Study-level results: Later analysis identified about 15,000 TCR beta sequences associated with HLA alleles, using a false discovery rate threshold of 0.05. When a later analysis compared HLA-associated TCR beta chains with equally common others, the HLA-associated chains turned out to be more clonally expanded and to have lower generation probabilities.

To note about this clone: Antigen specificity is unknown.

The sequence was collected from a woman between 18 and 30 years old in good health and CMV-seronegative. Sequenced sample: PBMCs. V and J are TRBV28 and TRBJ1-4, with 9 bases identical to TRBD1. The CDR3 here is CASTTWGTGTEKLFF. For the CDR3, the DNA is TGTGCCAGCACCACATGGGGGACAGGGACTGAAAAACTGTTTTTT.